This T cell receptor beta chain was obtained from a study of blood T cell repertoires in COVID-19. Libraries were prepared by immunoSEQ multiplex PCR; TCRdb keeps only in-frame clonotypes and omits some of them. The sample carries about 170,000 clones, roughly 84% recorded once. This CDR3 is 14 amino acids long. Germline V gene sequence: CDR1 MNHEY, CDR2 SVGAGI. Trimming removed 6 bases from V and 5 bases from J; junction bases left unmatched: 10. V usage is TRBV6-5 and J usage is TRBJ2-7, with TRBD2 identical over 7 bases. Sequencing input: PBMCs or T cells enriched from blood (not recorded which). The clonotype was recovered from a man over 45 who had recovered from COVID-19. The CDR3: CASRSLAVTHEQYF. For the CDR3, the DNA is TGTGCCAGCAGGTCCCTAGCGGTGACGCACGAGCAGTACTTC.